One and the same sample provided the 20 T cell receptor beta chains below, sequenced in a study of T cells in Graves' hyperthyroidism and ophthalmopathy (dated by TCRdb to about 2019). Preparation of the library involved multiplex PCR. These reads were obtained on an Illumina HiSeq 2000. Amplification of TCR beta CDR3 regions was carried out from RNA transcripts. The first round of RT-PCR for the TCR CDR3 was performed with the HTBI primer set and the Qiagen OneStep RT-PCR kit. The public reads were quality trimmed at Q25 with fastp and then assembled into clones with MiXCR by TCRdb, keeping productive beta chains. Every distinct CDR3 protein forms one entry, paired with its most common genes and DNA. Across this sample there are 550,000 to 650,000 distinct CDR3 sequences, with approximately 15% seen only once. The leading ten clones occupy approximately 15% of the sample. Sequenced material: blood. Receptors originate from a woman aged 35 to 49 with Graves' hyperthyroidism.

The chain couples TRBV5-1 to TRBJ1-5; D may be TRBD1 (5 bases). CDR1 and CDR2 from the germline V gene are SGHRS and YFSETQ. V lost 0 bases, J lost 3 bases, and 10 bases lay in between. The CDR3 sequence is 15 residues long. CDR3 loop: CASSLGQPVNQPQHF. In DNA form, the CDR3 reads TGCGCCAGCAGCTTGGGACAGCCAGTCAATCAGCCCCAGCATTTT.

The gene calls are TRBV12-3 or TRBV12-4 and TRBJ2-5; 10 bases map to TRBD1. Trimming took 10 bases from V and 5 from J; bases not matched to a gene: 7. This CDR3 has 13 residues. The CDR3 DNA sequence: TGTGCCACGGGGACAGGGGCTTGGGAGACCCAGTACTTC. It yields the protein CATGTGAWETQYF.

This clonotype was seen at least ten times. This rearrangement joins TRBV5-8 to TRBJ2-5; TRBD1 aligns across 7 bases. The CDR3 consists of 14 residues. V lost 4 bases and J lost 4; bases outside the gene matches: 7. Germline CDR1 reads SGHTS; CDR2 reads YDEGEE. In nucleotides, the CDR3 is TGTGCCAGCAGCCGCAGACAGGGTATAGAGACCCAGTACTTC. As protein: CASSRRQGIETQYF.

This clonotype occurred many times. The chain is built from TRBV7-2 and TRBJ2-7; the D gene is possibly TRBD1 (6 bases). The CDR3 runs 12 residues. Germline CDR1 and CDR2: SGHTA and FQGNSA. V lost 6 bases and J lost 7, with 13 bases in between. DNA of the CDR3: TGTGCCAGCAGATTGGACAGCAAGGAGCAGTACTTC. This translates into CASRLDSKEQYF. Complete variable domain (other parts from reference TRBV7-2 and TRBJ2-7): GAGVSQSPSNKVTEKGKDVELRCDPISGHTALYWYRQSLGQGLEFLIYFQGNSAPDKSGLPSDRFSAERTGGSVSTLTIQRTQQEDSAVYLCASRLDSKEQYFGPGTRLTVT.

There are many counts of this clonotype. The chain recombines TRBV30 with TRBJ1-1, with 9 bases lining up with TRBD1. V gave up 7 bases and J gave up 2 bases; unmatched junction bases: 8. The CDR3 has 14 residues. Germline CDR1 GTSNPN, CDR2 SVGIG (reference sequence). CDR3 sequence reads: CASSTGGFNTEAFF. The CDR3 DNA follows: TGTGCCTCGTCGACAGGGGGGTTTAACACTGAAGCTTTCTTT.

The chain employs TRBV28 and TRBJ2-6, with 7 bases fitting TRBD1. The V gene end was trimmed by 3 bases and the J gene end by 0 bases; junction bases not matched to a gene: 2. CDR3 size: 16 residues. Germline V lookup: CDR1 MDHEN, CDR2 SYDVKM. CDR3 DNA: TGTGCCAGCAGTTTGTACAGGGGCTCTGGGGCCAACGTCCTGACTTTC. It yields the protein CASSLYRGSGANVLTF.

The chain joins TRBV19 to TRBJ1-2; D is unresolved. The V gene lost 5 bases and the J gene lost 2 bases, with 9 bases spanning the gap. The germline V gene has CDR1 LNHDA and CDR2 SQIVND (reference sequence). The CDR3 is 13 amino acids. CDR3 region: CASSVGSNYGYTF. CDR3 DNA: TGTGCCAGTAGTGTTGGATCCAACTATGGCTACACCTTC.

This chain uses TRBV10-3 with TRBJ2-7; TRBD1 aligns across 8 bases. Per the germline V gene, CDR1 is ENHRY and CDR2 is SYGVKD. The V gene end was trimmed by 0 bases and the J gene end by 4 bases; junction bases not matched to a gene: 5. CDR3 length: 15 residues. The DNA for the CDR3 is TGTGCCATCAGTGAGTCGACTGGACAGGGTTACGAGCAGTACTTC. Its protein is CAISESTGQGYEQYF.

This clonotype occurred a few times. The J gene is TRBJ2-7, the V gene TRBV18, with TRBD2 identical over 7 bases. In germline, CDR1 is KGHSH, CDR2 LQKENI. This CDR3 is 15 amino acids long. V shed 3 bases, J shed 3 bases, and the junction held 8 bases outside the gene matches. CDR3 bases: TGTGCCAGCTCACCCCGGTCCCGGGACTACTACGAGCAGTACTTC. Translating gives CASSPRSRDYYEQYF.

The sample holds a few counts of this clonotype. The chain's CDR3 is CASSPVPGQYTEAFF. The CDR3 DNA reads as TGTGCCAGCAGCCCGGTCCCGGGACAATACACTGAAGCTTTCTTT. The chain joins TRBV14 to TRBJ1-1; D possibly corresponds to TRBD1 (6 bases). The CDR3 is 15 residues long. V gave up 4 bases and J gave up 3 bases, with 15 bases separating them. Germline V gene data show CDR1 as SGHDN and CDR2 as FVKESK.

In this sample, this clonotype turned up many times. The V and J genes are TRBV12-3 or TRBV12-4 and TRBJ2-1; 9 bases agree with TRBD2. There are 16 residues in the CDR3. V lost 4 bases, J lost 9 bases, and 13 bases stayed unmatched. This chain's CDR3 is CASSSFGGRAGGEQFF. The CDR3 DNA is TGTGCCAGCAGTTCGTTCGGCGGGAGGGCCGGGGGTGAGCAGTTCTTC.

This clonotype showed up just a few times. The chain uses TRBV6-5 and TRBJ1-1, with D maybe TRBD1 (5 bases). CDR1 and CDR2 from the germline V gene are MNHEY and SVGAGI. CDR3 length: 13 amino acids. The germline V and J ends were trimmed by 4 bases and 11 bases, with 17 bases remaining between them. CDR3 loop: CASSSNEGLVAFF. CDR3 nucleotide sequence: TGTGCCAGCAGTTCCAATGAGGGACTTGTTGCTTTCTTT.

Ten or more counts support this clonotype. This chain uses TRBV7-2 with TRBJ2-7; TRBD2 matches 7 bases. The germline V gene encodes CDR1 SGHTA and CDR2 FQGNSA. The CDR3 sequence is 14 residues long. The V segment lost 4 bases and the J segment 3 bases; nucleotides outside the gene matches: 6. CDR3 residues: CASSSGGPLYEQYF. CDR3 nucleotides: TGTGCCAGCAGCTCGGGGGGACCCCTCTACGAGCAGTACTTC.

For the CDR3, the DNA is TGTGCCAGCAGCCAATCGATCCTTAGCGGGAGGGTCTGCGAGCAGTACTTC. Residues: CASSQSILSGRVCEQYF. This sequence joins TRBV16 and TRBJ2-7; TRBD2 matches 11 bases. Germline CDR1 KGHSY, CDR2 FQNENV. CDR3 length: 17 amino acids. Unmatched junction bases numbered 10, after V lost 0 bases and J lost 6 bases.

This clonotype was observed many times. The rearrangement uses TRBV7-6 and TRBJ2-1, with D perhaps TRBD1 or TRBD2 (6 bases each). The CDR3 is 16 residues long. Trimming stripped 5 bases from V and 3 bases from J, with 17 bases between. From germline, CDR1 is SGHVS and CDR2 FNYEAQ. The CDR3 spells CASSPGPGADYNEQFF. The CDR3, as DNA: TGTGCCAGCAGCCCAGGCCCGGGGGCAGACTACAATGAGCAGTTCTTC.

There are many counts of this clonotype. V usage is TRBV5-1 and J usage is TRBJ1-1; D gene ambiguous. This CDR3 region has 14 residues. Trimming took 2 bases from V and 1 from J, leaving 9 bases between them. The germline gives CDR1 SGHRS, CDR2 YFSETQ. The CDR3 nucleotides are TGCGCCAGCAGCTTAGAGACCAAGAACACTGAAGCTTTCTTT. Translating it yields CASSLETKNTEAFF.

The rearrangement uses TRBV6-1 and TRBJ1-4; no definite D call. CDR1 and CDR2 from the germline V gene are MNHNS and SASEGT. CDR3 length: 16 residues. Trimming took 5 bases from V and 4 from J, leaving 17 bases between them. As DNA, the CDR3 is TGTGCCAGCAGTTTCCACTACACTTCAATTAATGAAAAACTGTTTTTT. Residues: CASSFHYTSINEKLFF.

Points on this clonotype: The CDR3 carries no conserved terminal phenylalanine or tryptophan, so it likely arises from a read error. V and J are TRBV30 and TRBJ2-1; 10 positions agree with TRBD2. Germline values: CDR1 GTSNPN, CDR2 SVGIG (reference sequence). The V gene end was trimmed by 1 base and the J gene end by 0 bases; junction bases not matched to a gene: 9. The CDR3 sequence is 18 residues long. CDR3 loop: CAWSGGIPSGSSYNEQFS. The CDR3 DNA is TGTGCCTGGAGTGGAGGCATCCCTAGCGGGAGCTCCTACAATGAGCAGTTCTCC.

At least ten counts were recorded for this clonotype. This chain links TRBV30 with TRBJ2-5, with D possibly TRBD2 on 7 matching bases. CDR1 GTSNPN and CDR2 SVGIG come from the germline V gene (reference sequence). Trimming removed 3 bases at V and 8 bases at J, with 19 bases between. The length of the CDR3 is 14 residues. The CDR3 protein is CAWRGRGQGYTQYF. The CDR3 nucleotides read TGTGCCTGGAGGGGGCGGGGGCAGGGGTATACCCAGTACTTC.

This clonotype was picked up many times. The chain uses TRBV2 and TRBJ1-5; 9 nucleotides agree with TRBD1. This CDR3 has 14 residues. J lost 4 bases, V lost 5 bases, and 3 bases had no gene match. Germline CDR1 reads SNHLY; CDR2 reads FYNNEI. In DNA form, the CDR3 reads TGTGCCAGCAGTTATGGGACAGGGAATCAGCCCCAGCATTTT. Protein product: CASSYGTGNQPQHF.